This entry is about one T cell receptor beta chain. These data come from a study of blood T cell repertoires in COVID-19. V gave up 5 bases and J gave up 3 bases; unmatched junction bases: 6. The V gene's germline CDR1 is MNHNY and CDR2 SVGAGI (reference sequence). The CDR3 runs to 15 residues. Authors' analysis steps: Amplification of reference gene primers was used by the study to estimate nucleated cell counts. Here immunoSEQ multiplex PCR was the method, and the copy in TCRdb shows in-frame clones only, minus some. Clone size and V and J calls were adopted from that table, with D and trimming inferred from the DNA. Of about 49,000 clones listed, about 85% are singletons.

The source is a human donor in a cohort sampled during active COVID-19. This chain links TRBV6-6 with TRBJ1-2; 10 bases fit TRBD1. Material for sequencing was peripheral blood. CDR3 amino acids: CASSRPGTGDYGYTF. The CDR3 coding sequence is TGTGCCAGCAGTCGTCCCGGGACAGGGGACTATGGCTACACCTTC.